The 13 T cell receptor beta chains below were found in one sample sequenced in a study of cytomegalovirus exposure and HLA in healthy donors. Primers: 60 Vbeta forward and 13 Jbeta reverse. The protocol was immunoSEQ multiplex PCR, while the TCRdb copy is restricted to in-frame clones and leaves out a portion. The sample has 40,000 or so clones, over 55% seen once. Input material: PBMCs. The receptors here all came from a human donor in good health.

The V and J genes are TRBV18 and TRBJ1-1, with D unresolved. The CDR3 has 14 residues. V was pared by 3 bases and J by 3 bases, with 11 bases between. Germline CDR1 is KGHSH and CDR2 is LQKENI. CDR3 nucleotide sequence: TGTGCCAGCTCACCCGCAGTCGGGGACACTGAAGCTTTCTTT. It encodes CASSPAVGDTEAFF.

The genes are TRBV11-2 and TRBJ1-6, with D possibly matching TRBD1 (5 bases). V was trimmed by 1 base and J by 14 bases, leaving 12 bases between them. This CDR3 spans 13 amino acids. Germline V gene sequence: CDR1 SGHAT, CDR2 FQNNGV. CDR3 sequence reads: CASSLVSQGTLHF. Written as DNA, the CDR3 is TGTGCCAGCAGCTTAGTTTCTCAGGGTACCCTCCACTTT.

The chain links TRBV28 to TRBJ1-6; tentatively, D is TRBD1 (6 bases). The V end lost 5 bases, the J end lost 5 bases, and 16 bases lay between the germline ends. Germline CDR1 MDHEN, CDR2 SYDVKM. This CDR3 has 16 residues. CDR3 region: CASSVGGLSDNSPLHF. The CDR3, as DNA: TGTGCCAGCAGTGTGGGGGGGCTTTCCGATAATTCACCCCTCCACTTT. The full variable domain, with the rest looked up from reference TRBV28 and TRBJ1-6, is DVKVTQSSRYLVKRTGEKVFLECVQDMDHENMFWYRQDPGLGLRLIYFSYDVKMKEKGDIPEGYSVSREKKERFSLILESASTNQTSMYLCASSVGGLSDNSPLHFGNGTRLTVT.

The chain combines TRBV5-6 with TRBJ1-2; D may be TRBD1 (6 bases). V lost 3 bases and J lost 4, with 10 bases in between. Per the germline V gene, CDR1 is SGHDT and CDR2 is YYEEEE. This CDR3 comprises 13 residues. The CDR3 coding sequence is TGTGCCAGCAGCTCGGACAGAGGCTATGGCTACACCTTC. As protein: CASSSDRGYGYTF.

In its sample, this clone was seen a few times. The gene calls are TRBV7-9 and TRBJ1-6, with D tentatively TRBD1 (5 bases). The V end lost 5 bases, the J end lost 1 base, and 9 bases lay between the germline ends. Germline V lookup: CDR1 SEHNR, CDR2 FQNEAQ (reference sequence). The CDR3 has 15 amino acids. The CDR3 DNA reads as TGTGCCAGCAGCCCAGGGCTGTCCTATAATTCACCCCTCCACTTT. Translating it yields CASSPGLSYNSPLHF. Variable domain in full (rest from reference TRBV7-9 and TRBJ1-6): DTGVSQNPRHKITKRGQNVTFRCDPISEHNRLYWYRQTLGQGPEFLTYFQNEAQLEKSRLLSDRFSAERPKGSFSTLEIQRTEQGDSAMYLCASSPGLSYNSPLHFGNGTRLTVT.

This clone has only a few counts. The V and J genes are TRBV7-6 and TRBJ2-1; the D gene is possibly TRBD2 (6 bases). Germline V gives CDR1 SGHVS, CDR2 FNYEAQ. The CDR3 has 15 amino acids. Trimming left V 0 bases short and J 3 bases short, with 9 bases between. This CDR3 reads CASSLAGGLYNEQFF. CDR3 DNA sequence: TGTGCCAGCAGCTTAGCGGGGGGTCTCTACAATGAGCAGTTCTTC.

This rearrangement joins TRBV30 to TRBJ1-3; 7 bases are a match to TRBD1. Germline CDR1 and CDR2: GTSNPN and SVGIG (reference sequence). The CDR3 loop spans 14 amino acids. V trimming: 3 bases; J trimming: 4 bases; junction bases outside the gene matches: 6. CDR3 sequence reads: CAWSPGTAGNTIYF. DNA for the CDR3: TGTGCCTGGAGCCCCGGGACAGCCGGAAACACCATATATTTT.

J is TRBJ2-5 and V is TRBV4-3; D gene ambiguous. The CDR3 contains 13 residues. Per germline, CDR1 LGHNA and CDR2 YSLEER. With 0 bases removed from V and 5 bases from J, the gap between germline ends came to 7 bases. This CDR3 is CASSQDQRETQYF. In DNA, the CDR3 is TGCGCCAGCAGCCAAGATCAGAGGGAGACCCAGTACTTC.

V gene TRBV6-6 combines with J gene TRBJ1-5, with D possibly TRBD1 on 5 matching bases. Germline CDR1 is MNHNY and CDR2 is SVGAGI (reference sequence). The CDR3 extends over 15 amino acids. Trimming cost V 2 bases and J 0 bases, with 8 bases left between them. This CDR3 is CASSYPTDSNQPQHF. CDR3 nucleotides: TGTGCCAGCAGTTACCCGACAGATAGCAATCAGCCCCAGCATTTT.

This chain uses TRBV13 with TRBJ1-6, with TRBD1 matching over 8 bases. Germline V lookup: CDR1 PRHDT, CDR2 FYEKMQ (reference sequence). The CDR3 totals 15 residues. The V segment lost 5 bases and the J segment 10 bases; nucleotides outside the gene matches: 10. The CDR3 DNA follows: TGTGCCAGCAGCCAAGGACAGGGAGTCAACTCACCCCTCCACTTT. Residues: CASSQGQGVNSPLHF. The full variable domain, completed using reference TRBV13 and TRBJ1-6, is AAGVIQSPRHLIKEKRETATLKCYPIPRHDTVYWYQQGPGQDPQFLISFYEKMQSDKGSIPDRFSAQQFSDYHSELNMSSLELGDSALYFCASSQGQGVNSPLHFGNGTRLTVT.

This chain links TRBV19 with TRBJ1-6, with TRBD1 identical over 7 bases. Germline values: CDR1 LNHDA, CDR2 SQIVND (reference sequence). The V and J ends lost 10 bases and 5 bases, in that order; junction bases with no gene match: 11. The CDR3 extends over 15 amino acids. The CDR3 sequence is CATEDRLGDNSPLHF. CDR3 in DNA: TGTGCCACCGAGGACAGGTTGGGAGATAATTCACCCCTCCACTTT.

Notes on this clone: In the same sample, other DNA sequences code for this CDR3. The chain recombines TRBV15 with TRBJ2-7, with D perhaps TRBD2 (5 bases). Germline assignment: CDR1 LNHNV and CDR2 YYDKDF (reference sequence). The CDR3 runs 13 residues. V lost 0 bases to trimming and J lost 4 bases, with 7 bases between them. The CDR3 region is CATSRDRGYEQYF. CDR3 coding DNA: TGTGCCACCAGCAGAGATCGAGGGTACGAGCAGTACTTC.

This chain uses TRBV19 with TRBJ2-7, with TRBD2 matching over 7 bases. The V gene's germline CDR1 is LNHDA and CDR2 SQIVND (reference sequence). The CDR3 is 15 residues long. The V and J ends lost 3 bases and 3 bases, in that order; junction bases with no gene match: 8. For the CDR3, the DNA is TGTGCCAGTAGTATTTCAGCGGGGAAGGTCTACGAGCAGTACTTC. Its translation is CASSISAGKVYEQYF.